This entry features one T cell receptor (beta chain) sequence. At one boundary the junction diverges from the germline segment, which might be a read error. The source of the sample is a study of control samples from healthy donors and cancer patients. TCRdb keeps only in-frame clones here, not all; method: immunoSEQ multiplex PCR. This sample has around 31,000 clones, with approximately 94% found just once. The specimen sequenced was blood. The clonotype comes from a man aged 55 to 70 in good health.

CDR3 sequence: CASIETLSIYNEQFF. CDR3 sequence (DNA): TGTGCCAGCATTGAAACTCTCTCGATCTACAATGAGCAGTTCTTC. The J gene is TRBJ2-1, the V gene TRBV6-1; no clear D gene. The CDR3 spans 15 residues. The germline CDR1 and CDR2 sequences are MNHNS and SASEGT.